The 32 T cell receptor beta chains reported below all come from one sample, sequenced in a study of T cells after yellow fever vaccination. MiXCR was run by TCRdb on the 5' RACE reads, yielding one entry per CDR3 protein. The sample contains nearly 550,000 distinct CDR3 sequences, roughly a fifth of which appear only once. The sequenced sample was PBMCs, obtained 15 days after the yellow fever booster vaccination. These receptor sequences come from a man aged 25 to 40 who received the YFV17D yellow fever vaccine.

This clonotype was counted only a few times. The CDR3 DNA reads as TGTGCCACAGGGACGCCACAAGAGACCCAGTACTTC. It translates to CATGTPQETQYF. The chain employs TRBV24-1 and TRBJ2-5; D may correspond to TRBD1 or TRBD2 (5 bases each). V was trimmed by 10 bases and J by 2 bases, leaving 10 bases between them. Germline V gives CDR1 KGHDR, CDR2 SFDVKD. The CDR3 loop spans 12 amino acids.

The J gene is TRBJ2-3, the V gene TRBV20-1; D might be TRBD2 (5 bases). This CDR3 spans 15 amino acids. The ends were cut back, 1 base at V and 3 bases at J, with 14 bases in the middle. CDR1 and CDR2 (germline): DFQATT, SNEGSKA (reference sequence). CDR3 loop: CSARGGPWRTDTQYF. The CDR3, as DNA: TGCAGTGCTAGAGGAGGGCCGTGGAGAACAGATACGCAGTATTTT.

The sample holds a few counts of this clonotype. The rearrangement links TRBV18 to TRBJ2-3; D uncertain. V gave up 0 bases and J gave up 2 bases, with 12 bases separating them. Germline CDR1 is KGHSH and CDR2 is LQKENI. CDR3 length: 16 amino acids. This CDR3 reads CASSPPSYQFTDTQYF. The CDR3 nucleotides read TGTGCCAGCTCACCACCGAGCTATCAATTCACAGATACGCAGTATTTT. Supplemented by reference TRBV18 and TRBJ2-3, the full variable domain reads NAGVMQNPRHLVRRRGQEARLRCSPMKGHSHVYWYRQLPEEGLKFMVYLQKENIIDESGMPKERFSAEFPKEGPSILRIQQVVRGDSAAYFCASSPPSYQFTDTQYFGPGTRLTVL.

The J gene is TRBJ1-2, the V gene TRBV4-2; D is perhaps TRBD1 (5 bases). This CDR3 is 13 amino acids long. With 0 bases removed from V and 7 bases from J, the gap between germline ends came to 9 bases. CDR1 LGHNA and CDR2 YNFKEQ come from the germline V gene. This CDR3 is CASSQEGLLGYTF. The CDR3 DNA is TGTGCCAGCAGCCAAGAGGGGCTCCTTGGCTACACCTTC.

This clonotype was seen only a few times. The chain is built from TRBV20-1 and TRBJ2-6, with D tentatively TRBD1 (6 bases). Between the trimmed V and J ends, which lost 1 base and 12 bases, there was a span of 19 bases. The germline gives CDR1 DFQATT, CDR2 SNEGSKA (reference sequence). The CDR3 is 15 residues long. CDR3 DNA sequence: TGCAGTGCTAGAGGAGCCGGGACAAGAGTGGCCGTCCTGACTTTC. It yields the protein CSARGAGTRVAVLTF.

This clonotype has only a few counts. This chain uses TRBV5-5 with TRBJ2-7; unclear D gene. The CDR3 has 15 amino acids. With 4 bases removed from V and 3 bases from J, the gap between germline ends came to 17 bases. Germline CDR1 SGHKS, CDR2 YYEKEE (reference sequence). CDR3 loop: CASSHVADGNYEQYF. CDR3 coding DNA: TGTGCCAGCAGCCATGTCGCGGACGGCAACTACGAGCAGTACTTC.

The rearrangement joins TRBV7-8 to TRBJ2-3; 12 bases are shared with TRBD1. The CDR3 has 15 amino acids. V was pared by 4 bases and J by 11 bases, with 10 bases of the junction left unmatched. CDR1 and CDR2 from the germline V gene are SGHVS and FQNEAQ. CDR3 DNA sequence: TGTGCCAGCAGCTGGGAGGGGACAGGGGGCGGGAAGCAGTATTTT. Translation gives CASSWEGTGGGKQYF.

This chain links TRBV5-1 with TRBJ2-3; D gene ambiguous. CDR1 and CDR2 (germline): SGHRS, YFSETQ. V lost 0 bases to trimming and J lost 4 bases, with 12 bases between them. This CDR3 is 15 amino acids long. CDR3 residues: CASSLDLFPSDTQYF. The CDR3, as DNA: TGCGCCAGCAGCTTGGATCTCTTTCCATCAGATACGCAGTATTTT.

This clonotype was detected only a few times. The V gene is TRBV6-2 or TRBV6-3, the J gene TRBJ2-2; the match to TRBD2 covers 11 bases. Unmatched junction bases numbered 12, after V lost 6 bases and J lost 6 bases. Germline V gene data show CDR1 as MNHEY and CDR2 as SVGEGT. The CDR3 has 17 amino acids. The CDR3 reads CASSQPLASGRSGELFF. The CDR3 region has the DNA TGTGCCAGCAGCCAACCACTGGCTAGCGGGAGGTCCGGGGAGCTGTTTTTT.

The V call is TRBV5-1, the J call TRBJ1-1; TRBD1 matches at 7 bases. This CDR3 is built from 12 residues. Germline CDR1 SGHRS, CDR2 YFSETQ. The trim removed 4 bases at V and 7 bases at J, leaving 4 bases unmatched. CDR3 nucleotide sequence: TGCGCCAGCAGCACAAGGACAGGTGAAGCTTTCTTT. Amino acids: CASSTRTGEAFF. Using reference TRBV5-1 and TRBJ1-1 for the parts outside the CDR3, the full variable domain is KAGVTQTPRYLIKTRGQQVTLSCSPISGHRSVSWYQQTPGQGLQFLFEYFSETQRNKGNFPGRFSGRQFSNSRSEMNVSTLELGDSALYLCASSTRTGEAFFGQGTRLTVV.

This clonotype was counted between two and nine times. The CDR3 spells CSVRQNTDTQYF. DNA for the CDR3: TGCAGCGTTCGTCAGAACACAGATACGCAGTATTTT. This sequence joins TRBV29-1 and TRBJ2-3; D call uncertain. Germline V lookup: CDR1 SQVTM, CDR2 ANQGSEA. Trimming cost V 5 bases and J 2 bases, with 8 bases left between them. CDR3 length equals 12 residues.

The chain recombines TRBV10-3 with TRBJ2-5; 7 nucleotides match TRBD1. The CDR3 totals 15 residues. Germline V gene sequence: CDR1 ENHRY, CDR2 SYGVKD. J lost 5 bases, V lost 0 bases, and 6 bases had no gene match. CDR3 protein: CAISESAGGFETQYF. As DNA, the CDR3 is TGTGCCATCAGTGAGTCGGCAGGGGGATTTGAGACCCAGTACTTC.

The chain combines TRBV19 with TRBJ2-3; 12 positions agree with TRBD2. Germline CDR1 LNHDA, CDR2 SQIVND (reference sequence). The V segment lost 8 bases and the J segment 5 bases; nucleotides outside the gene matches: 17. The CDR3 consists of 18 residues. The CDR3 sequence is CASGSNALAGGPRDTQYF. In nucleotides, the CDR3 is TGTGCCAGTGGATCCAATGCCCTAGCGGGAGGGCCAAGAGATACGCAGTATTTT.

V usage is TRBV7-9 and J usage is TRBJ2-3, with a tentative D call TRBD2 (6 bases). Trimming took off 2 bases at V and 1 base at J, with 10 bases between the two ends. The CDR3 runs to 15 residues. In germline, CDR1 is SEHNR, CDR2 FQNEAQ (reference sequence). CDR3 residues: CASSLREQGTDTQYF. CDR3 bases: TGTGCCAGCAGCTTACGGGAGCAAGGCACAGATACGCAGTATTTT.

The chain has TRBV20-1 and TRBJ1-4; D is unresolved. The V gene's germline CDR1 is DFQATT and CDR2 SNEGSKA (reference sequence). V lost 2 bases, J lost 4 bases, and 5 bases lay in between. The CDR3 spans 12 residues. The CDR3 coding sequence is TGCAGTGCTAGATCGGATAATGAAAAACTGTTTTTT. Its protein is CSARSDNEKLFF.

The sample holds many counts of this clonotype. The genes are TRBV15 and TRBJ2-1, with 11 bases that match TRBD2. Unmatched junction bases numbered 6, after V lost 3 bases and J lost 5 bases. CDR1 LNHNV and CDR2 YYDKDF come from the germline V gene (reference sequence). This CDR3 has 16 residues. As DNA, the CDR3 is TGTGCCACCAGCAGGATCCTAGCGGGAGGAAACAATGAGCAGTTCTTC. Protein: CATSRILAGGNNEQFF.

V is TRBV29-1 and J is TRBJ2-5, with 8 nucleotides matching TRBD2. The V gene's germline CDR1 is SQVTM and CDR2 ANQGSEA. The CDR3 has 13 residues. With 3 bases clipped from V and 5 bases from J, the junction kept 5 bases outside the gene matches. In DNA, the CDR3 is TGCAGCGTTGAGCCGGGACTAGGGGAGACCCAGTACTTC. Its translation is CSVEPGLGETQYF.

This clonotype was seen repeatedly, ten times or more. The rearrangement links TRBV12-3 or TRBV12-4 to TRBJ1-5; unclear D gene. V was pared by 5 bases and J by 4 bases, with 9 bases between. The CDR3 loop spans 13 amino acids. The CDR3 DNA sequence: TGTGCCAGCAGTGGAGGGATTAATCAGCCCCAGCATTTT. Its protein product is CASSGGINQPQHF.

This clonotype was detected a few times. The chain joins TRBV5-6 to TRBJ1-1; 7 bases are shared with TRBD1. The CDR3 sequence is 17 residues long. Germline-derived CDR1 and CDR2 are SGHDT and YYEEEE. V was pared by 0 bases and J by 2 bases, with 10 bases of the junction left unmatched. The CDR3 reads CASSLGIGGQVNTEAFF. The CDR3 DNA reads TGTGCCAGCAGCTTGGGAATCGGAGGACAGGTCAACACTGAAGCTTTCTTT.

This clonotype was counted ten times or more. V usage is TRBV4-3 and J usage is TRBJ2-1, with a tentative D call TRBD2 (6 bases). Germline-derived CDR1 and CDR2 are LGHNA and YSLEER. Between the trimmed V and J ends, which lost 0 bases and 6 bases, there was a span of 9 bases. This CDR3 has 14 residues. CDR3 region: CASSQERGSNEQFF. CDR3 nucleotides: TGCGCCAGCAGCCAAGAACGGGGGAGCAATGAGCAGTTCTTC.

A few counts support this clonotype. The chain carries TRBV20-1 and TRBJ2-3; TRBD2 might be the D (6 bases). Trimming pared 5 bases from V and 1 base from J, leaving 28 bases between. The CDR3 is 19 amino acids. Germline CDR1 is DFQATT and CDR2 is SNEGSKA (reference sequence). The CDR3 DNA sequence: TGCAGTGCTCCTCTCGGATGCCACCTTGCTAGCGACCGCACAGATACGCAGTATTTT. Translating it yields CSAPLGCHLASDRTDTQYF.

V gene TRBV30 combines with J gene TRBJ2-7, with 9 bases that match TRBD1. Germline V gene sequence: CDR1 GTSNPN, CDR2 SVGIG (reference sequence). Trimming at V came to 7 bases and at J to 0 bases, leaving 4 bases not matched to a gene. The CDR3 loop spans 13 amino acids. The CDR3 is CAYMTGGSYEQYF. The CDR3 nucleotides read TGTGCCTATATGACAGGGGGCTCCTACGAGCAGTACTTC.

This clonotype occurred a few times. V is TRBV3-1 and J is TRBJ1-4; D is undetermined. Germline V CDR1 and CDR2: LGHDT, YNNKEL (reference sequence). The length of the CDR3 is 15 residues. V lost 3 bases and J lost 5, with 13 bases in between. CDR3 amino acids: CASSHAFSMNEKLFF. The DNA of the CDR3 is TGTGCCAGCAGCCACGCCTTTTCTATGAATGAAAAACTGTTTTTT.

This chain joins TRBV11-2 and TRBJ2-7; possible D gene TRBD2, 5 bases. The germline V gene encodes CDR1 SGHAT and CDR2 FQNNGV. CDR3 length: 20 amino acids. Trimming stripped 0 bases from V and 1 base from J, with 25 bases between. The CDR3 nucleotides are TGTGCCAGCAGCTTAGATCGAGGTCAGTGGGAACGGGAACGGTCCTACGAGCAGTACTTC. Its protein product is CASSLDRGQWERERSYEQYF.

The CDR3 is CSARGEAGHTGELFF. Written as DNA, the CDR3 is TGCAGTGCTAGGGGGGAGGCAGGGCACACCGGGGAGCTGTTTTTT. The chain uses TRBV20-1 and TRBJ2-2; the D gene is possibly TRBD2 (6 bases). The CDR3 consists of 15 residues. Germline CDR1 reads DFQATT; CDR2 reads SNEGSKA (reference sequence). Trimming pared 3 bases from V and 3 bases from J, leaving 14 bases between.

This clonotype was detected a few times. The chain couples TRBV28 to TRBJ2-5; 7 bases map to TRBD2. Per the germline V gene, CDR1 is MDHEN and CDR2 is SYDVKM. The trim removed 1 base at V and 3 bases at J, leaving 5 bases unmatched. The CDR3 totals 15 residues. CDR3 sequence: CASSLLASGKETQYF. As DNA, the CDR3 is TGTGCCAGCAGTTTATTGGCTAGCGGAAAAGAGACCCAGTACTTC.

In this sample, this clonotype turned up a few times. The J gene is TRBJ2-5, the V gene TRBV5-1; possible D gene TRBD1, 7 bases. Between the trimmed V and J ends, which lost 0 bases and 2 bases, there was a span of 20 bases. Germline assignment: CDR1 SGHRS and CDR2 YFSETQ. This CDR3 has 18 residues. CDR3 DNA sequence: TGCGCCAGCAGCTTGGCAATCGGAGGGGGCGGGGATCAAGAGACCCAGTACTTC. Encoded protein: CASSLAIGGGGDQETQYF.

V gene TRBV28 combines with J gene TRBJ2-5; 9 bases match TRBD1. The CDR3 extends over 15 amino acids. V dropped 6 bases and J dropped 2; count of bases not matched to a gene: 7. Germline V gene data show CDR1 as MDHEN and CDR2 as SYDVKM. The CDR3 sequence: CASSRTGEMQETQYF. CDR3 nucleotide sequence: TGTGCCAGCAGCAGGACAGGGGAGATGCAAGAGACCCAGTACTTC. The full variable domain, completed using reference TRBV28 and TRBJ2-5, is DVKVTQSSRYLVKRTGEKVFLECVQDMDHENMFWYRQDPGLGLRLIYFSYDVKMKEKGDIPEGYSVSREKKERFSLILESASTNQTSMYLCASSRTGEMQETQYFGPGTRLLVL.

The table lists this clonotype with a count of one. This chain uses TRBV5-4 with TRBJ2-5; D possibly corresponds to TRBD2 (6 bases). Germline CDR1 is SGHNT and CDR2 is YYREEE (reference sequence). The CDR3 is made up of 15 amino acids. V was cut by 4 bases and J by 4 bases, with 17 bases left in between. The CDR3 region has the DNA TGTGCCAGCAGCCCTTCCGCGGGACGAGTAGAGACCCAGTACTTC. This gives the protein CASSPSAGRVETQYF.

The CDR3 sequence is CASSLKRGRVGELFF. CDR3 sequence (DNA): TGTGCCAGCAGCTTAAAGAGGGGGCGCGTCGGGGAGCTGTTTTTT. This chain connects TRBV7-8 to TRBJ2-2, with 7 nucleotides matching TRBD1. CDR1 is SGHVS, CDR2 FQNEAQ, per germline. This CDR3 spans 15 amino acids. The trim removed 2 bases at V and 7 bases at J, leaving 7 bases unmatched.

As DNA, the CDR3 is TGCAGTACTTATAAATCGGGGCAGTTCTTC. This translates into CSTYKSGQFF. This chain links TRBV20-1 with TRBJ2-1, with D unclear. The CDR3 runs 10 residues. Germline V CDR1 and CDR2: DFQATT, SNEGSKA (reference sequence). Trimming pared 8 bases from V and 12 bases from J, leaving 14 bases between.

V usage is TRBV11-2 and J usage is TRBJ2-1; no definite D call. Germline V CDR1 and CDR2: SGHAT, FQNNGV. V lost 1 base, J lost 6 bases, and 7 bases lay in between. This CDR3 has 13 residues. This chain's CDR3 is CASSLAWGNEQFF. CDR3 bases: TGTGCCAGCAGCTTAGCTTGGGGCAATGAGCAGTTCTTC. The full variable domain, with the rest looked up from reference TRBV11-2 and TRBJ2-1, is EAGVAQSPRYKIIEKRQSVAFWCNPISGHATLYWYQQILGQGPKLLIQFQNNGVVDDSQLPKDRFSAERLKGVDSTLKIQPAKLEDSAVYLCASSLAWGNEQFFGPGTRLTVL.